This TCR beta chain appears in the sequencing data of a study of PD-L1 blockade in urothelial cancer (dated by TCRdb to about 2017). Looking at the study overall: All patients started therapy in about 2014 and received atezolizumab 1,200 mg intravenously every 3 weeks. About 85% of the 29 patients were males with bladder-origin urothelial cancer, and about 65% of the roughly 30 reported a prior smoking history. An ECOG performance status of 0 or 1 was recorded for the patients, and 0 to 3 prior chemotherapy regimens had been received by the patients. Blood samples were analyzed at 3 weeks after treatment start (second dose) and at 6 weeks after treatment start. A median of 141,255 T cells and some 84,000 unique TCRs was obtained from blood samples, and a median clonality of roughly 0.08 was observed. Somatic, immune and clinical correlates of response to PD-L1 blockade with atezolizumab in urothelial cancer were the focus of an exploratory multi-omic analysis. Pretreatment tumor samples, along with matched peripheral blood collected serially before and after atezolizumab treatment, underwent TCR sequencing. Durable clinical benefit was defined as progression-free survival longer than 6 months, and TCR features were also tested against progression-free and overall survival. In the same patients, pretreatment tumors underwent whole exome sequencing and RNA sequencing in addition to TCR sequencing. Durable clinical benefit was achieved by nine patients but not by the remaining 20. Pretreatment blood TCR-seq was available for fewer than 30 patients, at least one posttreatment blood collection was obtained for 25 or so patients, and tumor TCR-seq was available for 25 or so patients.

In the case of this clone: The target of this receptor is not known. Base qualities are missing; no much larger clone stands one base away.

What the authors observed across the whole study: Small sample size (n ≈ 28) and many exploratory analyses mean the results are intended to be hypothesis-generating. Among patients with durable benefit, tumor-associated TCR clones showed greater expansion in peripheral blood 3 weeks after treatment started (n ≈ 21, p = 0.022). Improved progression-free and overall survival was associated with having pretreatment peripheral blood TCR clonality below the median.

The time point label on this specimen signifies: pretreatment peripheral blood. A cohort of 25 to 30 patients with locally advanced or metastatic urothelial carcinoma, treated at Memorial Sloan Kettering on a trial protocol, was included. Peripheral blood mononuclear cells were collected pretreatment and during treatment, at between 1 and 8 total time points per patient. The Qiagen DNeasy Blood extraction kit was used to purify genomic DNA from total PBMCs and from tumor samples. PBMCs were collected pretreatment and during treatment, and were isolated and stored as previously described. Germline trimming amounts to 4 bases on V and 1 base on J, with 8 as the count of junction bases outside the gene matches. The CDR3 sequence holds 18 residues, the cysteine and phenylalanine included. Here the CDR3 DNA is all that survives: 54 bases in frame from base 1. CDR1 and CDR2 are read off the germline V gene as SGHNT and YENEEA.

Each PCR received spiked-in synthetic TCR analog templates so that absolute template abundance could be estimated from read counts. The immunoSEQ assay was used to amplify TCRbeta CDR3 regions from genomic DNA with bias-controlled V and J gene primers. Rearranged TCRbeta segments were sequenced at approximately 20X coverage. In the paper's pipeline: Sequencing errors were corrected by clustering, and CDR3s were annotated against IMGT so that V, D and J genes could be assigned. Only productive TCRbeta rearrangements were used in downstream analyses, excluding out-of-frame or stop-codon sequences. Clonality was calculated as one minus the Shannon entropy normalized by the log of the number of unique productive sequences. Clones differing between time points or between blood and tumor were identified by Fisher's exact test with Benjamini-Hochberg correction at adjusted p below 0.01. In its TCRdb copy, this immuneACCESS table keeps in-frame sequences only and misses some clones. Where compared with another copy, unresolved V genes explain less than half of these, and the others have no known cause. V and J calls and clone size follow that table, whereas D and trimming were derived from the DNA. This sample holds 95,000 or so clones; 87% were observed only once. The biggest ten clones account for 2% to 2.5% of the sample.

The origin of this receptor is a man between 60 and 75 years old with urothelial cancer. This chain joins TRBV11-3 to TRBJ2-6, with TRBD1 identical over 9 junction bases. The starting material was PBMCs, obtained around atezolizumab (anti-PD-L1) treatment. The bases read TGTGCCAGCAGCTCCTTGGGACAGGGAGCGTCTGGGGCCAACGTCCTGACTTTC. Its product reads: CASSSLGQGASGANVLTF.